In its sample, the clone carrying this TCR beta chain was seen many times. This entry belongs to a study of T-cell reconstitution after alpha-beta-depleted transplantation in children. Unique molecular identifiers were used in preparing the TCRbeta library. TCRdb itself ran the PCR reads through MiXCR, one entry per CDR3 protein. The top ten hold 23% of the sample, which has under 300,000 distinct CDR3 sequences, roughly 12% seen once. This receptor was taken from a male patient under 10 years old who had a stem cell transplant for chronic granulomatous disease, so the T cells may come from the graft donor. Sequencing was performed on peripheral blood, taken 180 days after TCRalphabeta/CD19-depleted stem cell transplant.

The CDR3 region is CASSLDGNTGELFF. DNA of the CDR3: TGCGCCAGCAGCTTGGACGGGAACACCGGGGAGCTGTTTTTT. V is TRBV5-1 and J is TRBJ2-2; D gene uncertain. The CDR3 length is 14 residues. V dropped 0 bases and J dropped 1 base, with 4 bases sitting between them. The germline gives CDR1 SGHRS, CDR2 YFSETQ.